One sample yielded the 30 T cell receptor beta chains listed below, sequenced in a study of identical twins (dated by TCRdb to the mid-2010s). Preparation of the library involved 5' RACE. The sequencing machine was an Illumina HiSeq 2000. Starting from the raw public reads, TCRdb applied fastp trimming at Q25, assembled clones with MiXCR and retained in-frame beta chains. Each record represents a unique CDR3 protein, reported with the most common genes and DNA among its rows. Counted in this sample were about 240,000 distinct CDR3 sequences; about 10% of them appeared once. 10% of the sample comes from the top ten. Sequenced sample: memory T cells sorted from blood. The meaning of the sample's cell subset or site label: CD45RO+ enriched T cells. The receptor source for this set is a man between 50 and 59 years old in good health.

This clonotype turned up a few times. The chain links TRBV11-2 to TRBJ2-3; 12 bases align to TRBD2. The CDR3 is 18 amino acids. The junction had 8 bases not matched to a gene; V was cut back by 4 bases and J by 0 bases. Germline CDR1 SGHAT, CDR2 FQNNGV. CDR3: CASSWRASGRVSTDTQYF. In DNA, the CDR3 is TGTGCCAGCAGCTGGCGGGCTAGCGGGAGGGTCAGCACAGATACGCAGTATTTT.

This clonotype is a singleton in its sample. This chain links TRBV7-6 with TRBJ2-3; tentative D call: TRBD1 (5 bases). The V end lost 5 bases, the J end lost 2 bases, and 11 bases lay between the germline ends. The CDR3 is made up of 14 amino acids. The germline gives CDR1 SGHVS, CDR2 FNYEAQ. CDR3 loop: CASSLYRSTDTQYF. The CDR3 DNA is TGTGCCAGCAGCCTATACAGGTCCACAGATACGCAGTATTTT. Combining the CDR3 with reference TRBV7-6 and TRBJ2-3 gives the whole variable domain GAGVSQSPRYKVTKRGQDVALRCDPISGHVSLYWYRQALGQGPEFLTYFNYEAQQDKSGLPNDRFSAERPEGSISTLTIQRTEQRDSAMYRCASSLYRSTDTQYFGPGTRLTVL.

This clonotype was counted ten times or more. The chain carries TRBV6-1 and TRBJ1-5; 7 bases agree with TRBD1. V gave up 6 bases and J gave up 3 bases; unmatched junction bases: 5. CDR1 and CDR2 (germline): MNHNS, SASEGT. The CDR3 has 14 residues. The CDR3 DNA is TGTGCCAGCAGACAGACAGGGAACAATCAGCCCCAGCATTTT. Protein sequence: CASRQTGNNQPQHF.

The V call is TRBV6-1, the J call TRBJ2-5, with 10 bases fitting TRBD2. Per germline, CDR1 MNHNS and CDR2 SASEGT. The CDR3 contains 14 residues. The V gene end was trimmed by 5 bases and the J gene end by 5 bases; junction bases not matched to a gene: 5. The CDR3 protein is CASSSGGAFETQYF. CDR3 in DNA: TGTGCCAGCAGTAGCGGGGGGGCCTTTGAGACCCAGTACTTC.

In this sample, this clonotype turned up many times. The genes are TRBV5-1 and TRBJ2-7; D tentatively reads TRBD1 or TRBD2 (5 bases each). Germline assignment: CDR1 SGHRS and CDR2 YFSETQ. Trimming left V 0 bases short and J 6 bases short, with 16 bases between. The CDR3 contains 15 residues. CDR3 amino acids: CASSLEGRKEVEQYF. The CDR3 coding sequence is TGCGCCAGCAGCTTGGAGGGACGAAAAGAGGTCGAGCAGTACTTC. The full variable domain, with the rest looked up from reference TRBV5-1 and TRBJ2-7, is KAGVTQTPRYLIKTRGQQVTLSCSPISGHRSVSWYQQTPGQGLQFLFEYFSETQRNKGNFPGRFSGRQFSNSRSEMNVSTLELGDSALYLCASSLEGRKEVEQYFGPGTRLTVT.

This clonotype was counted between two and nine times. The chain uses TRBV12-3 or TRBV12-4 and TRBJ1-2; D is perhaps TRBD1 (6 bases). V was clipped by 7 bases and J by 7 bases, with 16 bases between them. The CDR3 extends over 13 amino acids. CDR3 bases: TGTGCCAGCACTCCACAGGGTGGGTCTGGCTACACCTTC. It specifies CASTPQGGSGYTF.

The chain recombines TRBV11-2 with TRBJ2-5, with 15 nucleotides matching TRBD2. The length of the CDR3 is 18 residues. Germline CDR1 and CDR2: SGHAT and FQNNGV. V shed 6 bases, J shed 4 bases, and the junction held 12 bases outside the gene matches. CDR3 residues: CASRDIVGTSGRSETQYF. The CDR3 DNA reads as TGTGCCAGCAGGGACATTGTGGGGACTAGCGGGAGGTCAGAGACCCAGTACTTC.

This clonotype has just a few counts. This chain uses TRBV12-3 or TRBV12-4 with TRBJ2-1; no firm D call. Trimming took 3 bases from V and 5 from J, leaving 2 bases between them. The CDR3 spans 11 residues. The CDR3 bases are TGTGCCAGCAGTTTCAACAATGAGCAGTTCTTC. As protein: CASSFNNEQFF.

This chain joins TRBV5-1 and TRBJ2-1; D might be TRBD2 (6 bases). From germline, CDR1 is SGHRS and CDR2 YFSETQ. The CDR3 is 14 amino acids. V was trimmed by 5 bases and J by 7 bases, leaving 16 bases between them. The CDR3 region is CASSRALGGNEQFF. In DNA, the CDR3 is TGCGCCAGCAGTAGAGCACTAGGAGGGAATGAGCAGTTCTTC.

This clonotype was recorded many times. The chain carries TRBV20-1 and TRBJ2-1; 10 positions agree with TRBD2. V lost 3 bases, J lost 8 bases, and 13 bases stayed unmatched. This CDR3 has 16 amino acids. Germline V gene data show CDR1 as DFQATT and CDR2 as SNEGSKA (reference sequence). The CDR3 nucleotides are TGCAGTGCTAGGCAGGCTTCAAGCGGGAGGGCCCATGAGCAGTTCTTC. This codes for CSARQASSGRAHEQFF.

This clonotype was seen a handful of times. The chain combines TRBV28 with TRBJ2-1, with D possibly being TRBD1 (6 bases). Looked up from germline, CDR1 is MDHEN and CDR2 is SYDVKM. Trimming left V 5 bases short and J 3 bases short, with 14 bases between. The CDR3 runs to 15 residues. CDR3 amino acids: CASSESGRGYNEQFF. CDR3 sequence (DNA): TGTGCCAGCAGTGAGTCGGGCAGGGGCTACAATGAGCAGTTCTTC. The full variable domain, rest sourced from reference TRBV28 and TRBJ2-1, is DVKVTQSSRYLVKRTGEKVFLECVQDMDHENMFWYRQDPGLGLRLIYFSYDVKMKEKGDIPEGYSVSREKKERFSLILESASTNQTSMYLCASSESGRGYNEQFFGPGTRLTVL.

The CDR3: CSARTIPTYEQYF. The DNA of the CDR3 is TGCAGTGCTAGGACAATCCCCACCTACGAGCAGTACTTC. V and J are TRBV20-1 and TRBJ2-7, with D hard to call. The CDR3 runs 13 residues. Germline loops: CDR1 DFQATT, CDR2 SNEGSKA (reference sequence). The V gene lost 3 bases and the J gene lost 2 bases, with 11 bases spanning the gap.

This clonotype appeared a few times. The J gene is TRBJ2-1, the V gene TRBV18; the match to TRBD1 covers 8 bases. Losses at the gene ends were 0 bases for V and 8 bases for J; bases not matched to a gene: 6. Germline V CDR1 and CDR2: KGHSH, LQKENI. This CDR3 spans 15 amino acids. This chain's CDR3 is CASSPPGQVGHEQFF. The CDR3 nucleotides read TGTGCCAGCTCACCACCGGGACAGGTCGGCCATGAGCAGTTCTTC.

This clonotype was seen ten or more times. J is TRBJ1-2 and V is TRBV7-2, with 7 bases lining up with TRBD1. This CDR3 has 15 amino acids. V was pared by 1 base and J by 3 bases, with 5 bases of the junction left unmatched. Per the germline V gene, CDR1 is SGHTA and CDR2 is FQGNSA. CDR3 protein: CASSLGQGSDYGYTF. The CDR3 DNA reads TGTGCCAGCAGCTTAGGACAGGGTTCGGACTATGGCTACACCTTC.

The chain carries TRBV3-1 and TRBJ2-1; D gene uncertain. The CDR3 runs 15 residues. CDR1 LGHDT and CDR2 YNNKEL come from the germline V gene (reference sequence). V was cut by 4 bases and J by 5 bases, with 15 bases left in between. CDR3 loop: CASSPDGTRNNEQFF. CDR3 nucleotides: TGTGCCAGCAGCCCCGACGGTACACGCAACAATGAGCAGTTCTTC.

The V gene is TRBV7-9, the J gene TRBJ1-6; the D is unclear. Germline V lookup: CDR1 SEHNR, CDR2 FQNEAQ (reference sequence). This CDR3 is built from 12 residues. V dropped 5 bases and J dropped 6 bases, with 5 bases sitting between them. The CDR3 DNA sequence: TGTGCCAGCAGCAACCTTAATTCACCCCTCCACTTT. Translation: CASSNLNSPLHF.

In its sample, this clonotype was seen many times. This sequence joins TRBV5-1 and TRBJ2-3, with a tentative D call TRBD1 (5 bases). The V end was cut by 0 bases, the J end by 0 bases, with 8 bases between. Germline V CDR1 and CDR2: SGHRS, YFSETQ. The CDR3 consists of 15 residues. CDR3 DNA: TGCGCCAGCAGCTTGGAGACAGTCAGCACAGATACGCAGTATTTT. It yields the protein CASSLETVSTDTQYF.

This clonotype has only a few counts. The chain links TRBV7-2 to TRBJ2-3; D perhaps matches TRBD2 (6 bases). Trimming took 1 base from V and 3 from J, leaving 14 bases between them. The CDR3 sequence is 16 residues long. In germline, CDR1 is SGHTA, CDR2 FQGNSA. CDR3 nucleotides: TGTGCCAGCAGCTTAGTTGGCGGGATAAGAACAGATACGCAGTATTTT. Its translation: CASSLVGGIRTDTQYF. Complete variable domain (other parts from reference TRBV7-2 and TRBJ2-3): GAGVSQSPSNKVTEKGKDVELRCDPISGHTALYWYRQSLGQGLEFLIYFQGNSAPDKSGLPSDRFSAERTGGSVSTLTIQRTQQEDSAVYLCASSLVGGIRTDTQYFGPGTRLTVL.

The gene calls are TRBV5-1 and TRBJ2-1, with TRBD2 matching over 12 bases. Germline CDR1 SGHRS, CDR2 YFSETQ. The CDR3 totals 15 residues. After removal of 1 base from V and 8 bases from J, the junction contained 4 bases not matched to a gene. CDR3 protein: CASSLTSGGIDEQFF. DNA for the CDR3: TGCGCCAGCAGCTTGACTAGCGGGGGGATAGATGAGCAGTTCTTC. Combining the CDR3 with reference TRBV5-1 and TRBJ2-1 gives the whole variable domain KAGVTQTPRYLIKTRGQQVTLSCSPISGHRSVSWYQQTPGQGLQFLFEYFSETQRNKGNFPGRFSGRQFSNSRSEMNVSTLELGDSALYLCASSLTSGGIDEQFFGPGTRLTVL.

This rearrangement joins TRBV11-1 to TRBJ2-2; D ambiguous. V was trimmed by 6 bases and J by 1 base, leaving 3 bases between them. Germline CDR1 SGHAT, CDR2 FQDESV (reference sequence). The CDR3 covers 12 residues. The CDR3 nucleotides read TGTGCCAGCAGAGAGAACACCGGGGAGCTGTTTTTT. Its translation is CASRENTGELFF.

This chain joins TRBV27 and TRBJ2-1; D is undetermined. V lost 7 bases and J lost 5, with 18 bases in between. The CDR3 spans 15 residues. The V gene's germline CDR1 is MNHEY and CDR2 SMNVEV (reference sequence). The CDR3 is CASKDRLRGNNEQFF. The CDR3 DNA reads TGTGCCAGCAAGGATCGGCTCAGAGGAAACAATGAGCAGTTCTTC.

The chain has TRBV5-4 and TRBJ1-1, with D possibly matching TRBD1 (5 bases). Germline lookup yields CDR1 SGHNT and CDR2 YYREEE (reference sequence). The V end was cut by 6 bases, the J end by 2 bases, with 14 bases between. This CDR3 is built from 14 residues. CDR3 residues: CASNRQLSNTEAFF. DNA for the CDR3: TGTGCCAGCAATAGACAGCTCTCTAACACTGAAGCTTTCTTT. The variable domain in full, with the rest retrieved from reference TRBV5-4 and TRBJ1-1, is ETGVTQSPTHLIKTRGQQVTLRCSSQSGHNTVSWYQQALGQGPQFIFQYYREEENGRGNFPPRFSGLQFPNYSSELNVNALELDDSALYLCASNRQLSNTEAFFGQGTRLTVV.

The sample holds many counts of this clonotype. The chain recombines TRBV28 with TRBJ2-5, with D possibly matching TRBD1 (6 bases). V was trimmed by 6 bases and J by 3 bases, leaving 11 bases between them. Germline loops: CDR1 MDHEN, CDR2 SYDVKM. The CDR3 consists of 13 residues. In nucleotides, the CDR3 is TGTGCCAGCAGCCCTTACAGGGAAGAGACCCAGTACTTC. Amino acids: CASSPYREETQYF.

The genes are TRBV29-1 and TRBJ1-1; D is ambiguous. The CDR3 loop spans 14 amino acids. The V end was cut by 7 bases, the J end by 5 bases, with 20 bases between. Germline lookup yields CDR1 SQVTM and CDR2 ANQGSEA. The DNA for the CDR3 is TGCAGCGCTAGGACCGTTCGGGGAAGAACTGAAGCTTTCTTT. Translating gives CSARTVRGRTEAFF.

This clonotype occurred many times. The chain is built from TRBV12-3 or TRBV12-4 and TRBJ2-5; TRBD2 agrees at 12 bases. The CDR3 covers 18 residues. The V and J ends lost 5 bases and 5 bases, in that order; junction bases with no gene match: 15. The CDR3 DNA is TGTGCCAGCAGTGCCCCTCGCCGACTAGCGGGGGCGAGGGAGACCCAGTACTTC. This codes for CASSAPRRLAGARETQYF.

This clonotype was observed at least ten times. This chain connects TRBV5-1 to TRBJ2-7; TRBD2 matches 8 bases. The CDR3 is 14 residues long. Losses at the gene ends were 1 base for V and 0 bases for J; bases not matched to a gene: 0. Germline V gene lookup returns CDR1 SGHRS and CDR2 YFSETQ. The CDR3 loop reads CASSLTSGSYEQYF. The DNA for the CDR3 is TGCGCCAGCAGCTTGACTAGCGGCTCCTACGAGCAGTACTTC.

This sequence joins TRBV4-2 and TRBJ1-1, with D tentatively TRBD1 (5 bases). Between the trimmed V and J ends, which lost 1 base and 1 base, there was a span of 10 bases. There are 15 residues in the CDR3. Germline-derived CDR1 and CDR2 are LGHNA and YNFKEQ. CDR3 protein: CASSQGVTGNTEAFF. The CDR3 bases are TGTGCCAGCAGCCAAGGAGTAACAGGGAACACTGAAGCTTTCTTT.

This clonotype showed up just a few times. The rearrangement uses TRBV5-1 and TRBJ1-2; no definite D call. Germline V gene data show CDR1 as SGHRS and CDR2 as YFSETQ. There are 14 residues in the CDR3. Trimming took off 1 base at V and 6 bases at J, with 13 bases between the two ends. The CDR3 region has the DNA TGCGCCAGCAGCTTGCAGGACGGGAGTCATGGCTACACCTTC. Translating it yields CASSLQDGSHGYTF.

This clonotype was seen more than once but under ten times. CDR3 in amino acids: CASSIGTANYGYTF. In DNA, the CDR3 is TGTGCCAGTAGTATTGGGACAGCCAACTATGGCTACACCTTC. The chain combines TRBV19 with TRBJ1-2; 7 nucleotides agree with TRBD1. Germline V gene data show CDR1 as LNHDA and CDR2 as SQIVND (reference sequence). This CDR3 is 14 amino acids long. Trimming cost V 3 bases and J 2 bases; bases outside gene matches: 3. The entire variable domain, with the rest obtained from reference TRBV19 and TRBJ1-2, is as follows: DGGITQSPKYLFRKEGQNVTLSCEQNLNHDAMYWYRQDPGQGLRLIYYSQIVNDFQKGDIAEGYSVSREKKESFPLTVTSAQKNPTAFYLCASSIGTANYGYTFGSGTRLTVV.

The chain uses TRBV29-1 and TRBJ1-1, with D maybe TRBD1 (6 bases). There are 14 residues in the CDR3. V lost 8 bases and J 6 bases, leaving 22 bases between the germline ends. Germline-derived CDR1 and CDR2 are SQVTM and ANQGSEA. The CDR3 protein is CSTIRTDPGAEAFF. The CDR3, as DNA: TGCAGCACGATCCGGACAGATCCTGGGGCTGAAGCTTTCTTT.